Here is one T cell receptor beta chain with its context. This entry belongs to a study of blood T cell repertoires in COVID-19. Study summary: Samples taken during acute and convalescent COVID-19 were collected in the United States, Italy and Spain.

Repertoires were generated with immunoSEQ multiplex PCR, while TCRdb's copy carries only in-frame clones and drops some. The sample carries approximately 210,000 clones, approximately 85% recorded once. This receptor was identified in a woman in her fifties or sixties with active or convalescent COVID-19. Sequenced sample: peripheral blood.

CDR3 bases: TGCGCCAGCAGCTTTGGGGCGGAAGGCACTGAAGCTTTCTTT. Amino acids: CASSFGAEGTEAFF. This sequence joins TRBV5-1 and TRBJ1-1; a possible D gene is TRBD1 (5 bases). Germline values: CDR1 SGHRS, CDR2 YFSETQ. The V end was cut by 2 bases, the J end by 4 bases, with 12 bases between. The CDR3 extends over 14 amino acids.